This entry lists 23 T cell receptor beta chains sequenced from one sample in a study of blood T cell repertoires in COVID-19. Generated by immunoSEQ multiplex PCR, the TCRdb table keeps only in-frame clones and is missing some. The sample yields approximately 240,000 clones, 80% to 85% seen once. Source material: peripheral blood. These receptors all come from a woman at least 80 years old with active or convalescent COVID-19.

V usage is TRBV2 and J usage is TRBJ2-3; 7 bases agree with TRBD2. CDR1 is SNHLY, CDR2 FYNNEI, per germline. This CDR3 comprises 16 residues. V lost 9 bases and J lost 0; bases outside the gene matches: 12. The CDR3 DNA is TGTGCCAGGGGGGGATTAGCGGGTGCTAGCACAGATACGCAGTATTTT. Its protein product is CARGGLAGASTDTQYF.

The chain uses TRBV5-1 and TRBJ1-1, with 12 bases aligning to TRBD1. The CDR3 is 13 amino acids. Germline V gene lookup returns CDR1 SGHRS and CDR2 YFSETQ. The V gene end was trimmed by 5 bases and the J gene end by 7 bases; junction bases not matched to a gene: 3. CDR3 in amino acids: CASRGQGADEAFF. CDR3 DNA: TGCGCCAGCAGGGGACAGGGGGCGGATGAAGCTTTCTTT.

The V and J genes are TRBV6-4 and TRBJ2-2; TRBD1 matches 9 bases. Germline assignment: CDR1 MRHNA and CDR2 SNTAGT. Unmatched junction bases numbered 5, after V lost 6 bases and J lost 0 bases. This CDR3 spans 16 amino acids. This CDR3 is CASSHRGPPNTGELFF. CDR3 coding DNA: TGTGCCAGCAGCCACAGGGGGCCCCCGAACACCGGGGAGCTGTTTTTT.

V and J are TRBV9 and TRBJ2-3, with TRBD2 matching over 7 bases. This CDR3 is built from 15 residues. Germline-derived CDR1 and CDR2 are SGDLS and YYNGEE. With V trimmed by 4 bases and J by 3 bases, 8 bases remained unmatched. The CDR3 region is CASSPRWGGTDTQYF. The CDR3 nucleotides are TGTGCCAGCAGCCCCAGGTGGGGGGGGACAGATACGCAGTATTTT.

This clone has only one observation. The chain links TRBV3-1 (or the pseudogene TRBV3-2) to TRBJ1-5; no clear D gene. V dropped 4 bases and J dropped 5 bases, with 6 bases sitting between them. CDR3 length equals 12 residues. Germline assignment: CDR1 LGHDT and CDR2 YNNKEL (reference sequence). The CDR3 DNA sequence: TGTGCCAGCAGCCTCGAGGATCAGCCCCAGCATTTT. As protein: CASSLEDQPQHF.

The rearrangement links TRBV5-6 to TRBJ2-5, with TRBD2 identical over 7 bases. The CDR3 has 14 amino acids. V was pared by 4 bases and J by 5 bases, with 8 bases of the junction left unmatched. Germline V gene lookup returns CDR1 SGHDT and CDR2 YYEEEE. The CDR3 here is CASSRYWEGETQYF. CDR3 sequence (DNA): TGTGCCAGCAGCCGTTACTGGGAGGGGGAGACCCAGTACTTC.

The chain has TRBV7-9 and TRBJ1-1; D remains ambiguous. V dropped 3 bases and J dropped 4 bases, with 6 bases sitting between them. This CDR3 has 12 residues. Germline assignment: CDR1 SEHNR and CDR2 FQNEAQ (reference sequence). As DNA, the CDR3 is TGTGCCAGCAGCTTTACGGGCACTGAAGCTTTCTTT. It specifies CASSFTGTEAFF.

Only a few counts were recorded for this clone. V is TRBV27 and J is TRBJ2-3, with 10 bases matching TRBD2. Germline CDR1 is MNHEY and CDR2 is SMNVEV (reference sequence). This CDR3 contains 15 residues. V was clipped by 6 bases and J by 5 bases; unmatched bases: 8. The CDR3 protein is CASRLAGVAGDTQYF. CDR3 DNA sequence: TGTGCCAGCAGGCTAGCGGGGGTGGCTGGAGATACGCAGTATTTT.

The chain joins TRBV9 to TRBJ1-5, with D tentatively TRBD1 (6 bases). V gave up 7 bases and J gave up 4 bases, with 18 bases separating them. CDR3 length: 15 residues. Germline V gives CDR1 SGDLS, CDR2 YYNGEE. The DNA for the CDR3 is TGTGCCAGCTCCGCTCAGGGGATGAGGAATCAGCCCCAGCATTTT. It yields the protein CASSAQGMRNQPQHF.

This clone has just one count. The genes are TRBV6-5 and TRBJ2-1; TRBD1 is a possible D gene (6 bases). Germline assignment: CDR1 MNHEY and CDR2 SVGAGI. The germline V and J ends were trimmed by 4 bases and 9 bases, with 10 bases remaining between them. The CDR3 runs to 12 residues. The CDR3, as DNA: TGTGCCAGCAGTTTGAGAGGGGGTGAGCAGTTCTTC. It translates to CASSLRGGEQFF.

This clone has a handful of counts. This chain connects TRBV7-6 to TRBJ2-1; 9 bases are a match to TRBD1. The junction had 7 bases not matched to a gene; V was cut back by 5 bases and J by 5 bases. Germline V lookup: CDR1 SGHVS, CDR2 FNYEAQ. CDR3 length: 15 residues. CDR3 in amino acids: CASSLGQGRHNEQFF. The CDR3 DNA sequence: TGTGCCAGCAGCCTCGGACAGGGGAGACACAATGAGCAGTTCTTC.

This chain joins TRBV10-3 and TRBJ2-5; D is possibly TRBD2 (6 bases). CDR1 and CDR2 from the germline V gene are ENHRY and SYGVKD. This CDR3 is 13 amino acids long. V lost 0 bases and J 5 bases, leaving 7 bases between the germline ends. CDR3 DNA: TGTGCCATCAGTGAGTCTCGGGGGGAGACCCAGTACTTC. Its protein is CAISESRGETQYF.

The V and J genes are TRBV18 and TRBJ2-5; D is uncertain. The V gene's germline CDR1 is KGHSH and CDR2 LQKENI. Trimming took off 2 bases at V and 5 bases at J, with 9 bases between the two ends. The length of the CDR3 is 13 residues. The CDR3 sequence is CASSPVGLETQYF. The CDR3 DNA is TGTGCCAGCTCACCAGTGGGCCTGGAGACCCAGTACTTC.

The V gene is TRBV11-2, the J gene TRBJ2-1; D gene unclear. This CDR3 region has 14 residues. V lost 0 bases to trimming and J lost 9 bases, with 12 bases between them. Germline CDR1 SGHAT, CDR2 FQNNGV. The CDR3 DNA reads as TGTGCCAGCAGCTTAGATAGGCAGCCGGGTGAGCAGTTCTTC. This encodes CASSLDRQPGEQFF.

The CDR3 loop reads CASSLWAANTEAFF. The CDR3 nucleotides are TGCGCCAGCAGCTTGTGGGCAGCGAACACTGAAGCTTTCTTT. This chain connects TRBV5-1 to TRBJ1-1, with unresolved D. This CDR3 is built from 14 residues. Trimming shortened V by 1 base and J by 1 base, and 8 bases separated the two germline ends. CDR1 is SGHRS and CDR2 is YFSETQ in the germline V gene.

This clone was seen only once. The chain combines TRBV29-1 with TRBJ1-1; 7 bases are a match to TRBD1. Germline V lookup: CDR1 SQVTM, CDR2 ANQGSEA. The CDR3 is 16 amino acids. V shed 4 bases and J 1 base; nucleotides not matched to a gene: 12. Here the CDR3 reads CSVVKVLGTANTEAFF. The CDR3 coding sequence is TGCAGCGTTGTAAAGGTTCTGGGGACAGCGAACACTGAAGCTTTCTTT. Filled out from reference TRBV29-1 and TRBJ1-1, the complete variable domain reads SAVISQKPSRDICQRGTSLTIQCQVDSQVTMMFWYRQQPGQSLTLIATANQGSEATYESGFVIDKFPISRPNLTFSTLTVSNMSPEDSSIYLCSVVKVLGTANTEAFFGQGTRLTVV.

This chain links TRBV10-3 with TRBJ1-1; D is undetermined. V dropped 5 bases and J dropped 0 bases, with 10 bases sitting between them. Germline CDR1 is ENHRY and CDR2 is SYGVKD. The CDR3 is 14 residues long. Here the CDR3 DNA reads TGTGCCATCAGTCTACATGGGCTGAACACTGAAGCTTTCTTT. Translated, it gives CAISLHGLNTEAFF.

This CDR3 reads CAIRTDLASSYEQYF. CDR3 DNA sequence: TGTGCCATCAGAACCGATCTAGCGTCCTCCTACGAGCAGTACTTC. This chain connects TRBV10-3 to TRBJ2-7; possible D gene TRBD2, 6 bases. Germline CDR1 reads ENHRY; CDR2 reads SYGVKD. The CDR3 covers 15 residues. Trimming took off 6 bases at V and 0 bases at J, with 15 bases between the two ends.

The gene calls are TRBV5-1 and TRBJ1-3; D is unclear. This CDR3 has 14 amino acids. The germline V and J ends were trimmed by 0 bases and 2 bases, with 6 bases remaining between them. Per germline, CDR1 SGHRS and CDR2 YFSETQ. CDR3 protein: CASSLGDPGNTIYF. The CDR3 DNA is TGCGCCAGCAGCTTGGGCGATCCTGGAAACACCATATATTTT.

V gene TRBV6-5 combines with J gene TRBJ1-6; 7 bases agree with TRBD1. V dropped 5 bases and J dropped 1; count of bases not matched to a gene: 2. The CDR3 covers 15 residues. Germline lookup yields CDR1 MNHEY and CDR2 SVGAGI. Here the CDR3 reads CASSPGQSYNSPLHF. The CDR3 nucleotides read TGTGCCAGCAGTCCGGGACAGTCCTATAATTCACCCCTCCACTTT.

The genes are TRBV28 and TRBJ1-6, with TRBD1 as a possible D gene (5 bases). CDR3 length: 14 amino acids. Germline V gene lookup returns CDR1 MDHEN and CDR2 SYDVKM. The V gene lost 7 bases and the J gene lost 10 bases, with 17 bases spanning the gap. CDR3 loop: CASTPRRGRSPLHF. CDR3 DNA: TGTGCCAGCACCCCAAGGCGGGGCCGCTCACCCCTCCACTTT.

The chain employs TRBV18 and TRBJ2-7; D not certain. CDR3 length: 13 amino acids. From germline, CDR1 is KGHSH and CDR2 LQKENI. V was trimmed by 6 bases and J by 3 bases, leaving 12 bases between them. The CDR3 DNA reads TGTGCCAGCTCCCCTGCCCAGGACTACGAGCAGTACTTC. It is translated as CASSPAQDYEQYF.

The chain is built from TRBV6-2 or TRBV6-3 and TRBJ2-4; 12 bases map to TRBD2. With V trimmed by 5 bases and J by 2 bases, 10 bases remained unmatched. The CDR3 extends over 18 amino acids. Germline values: CDR1 MNHEY, CDR2 SVGEGT. The CDR3 DNA is TGTGCCAGCAGTGGAGGGCTAGCGGGGGGGCCGTCCAAAAACATTCAGTACTTC. This sequence encodes CASSGGLAGGPSKNIQYF.